This T cell receptor beta chain was captured in a study of regulatory T cells in long-lasting Graves disease. The time point is: newly diagnosed GD, antithyroid drugs for less than 3 months. Researchers made the TCR library from RNA that was extracted from PBMCs. Researchers made TCR beta libraries by using iRepertoire HTBI primers and running Arm-PCR on CDR3 regions. MiXCR, run by TCRdb on the multiplex PCR reads, gives a single entry per CDR3 protein. Here the sample spans roughly 400,000 distinct CDR3 sequences, about a sixth being singletons. Germline values: CDR1 SGHRS, CDR2 YFSETQ. The CDR3 extends over 17 residues, inclusive of both ends. Notes on this clonotype: The limits of the CDR3 on the DNA are not certain, so only TCRdb's listed CDR3 is given.

These data also featured in a second study, about T cells in Graves' hyperthyroidism and ophthalmopathy. This second study notes: Hyperthyroidism was newly diagnosed in patients aged 18 to 65 (duration under 2 months).

The V gene is TRBV5-1, the J gene TRBJ2-2; the table's D call of TRBD2 was not tested on the DNA. The source was peripheral blood mononuclear cells (PBMCs), collected at new diagnosis, from a patient treated with antithyroid drugs. The source is a woman aged 18-29 years with Graves disease. CDR3 in amino acids: CASSGRGLARTPGSCFF.